This T cell receptor beta chain appears in the sequencing data of a study of blood T cell repertoires in COVID-19. Background on the study: The cDNA or gDNA used as material had been derived from T cells, B-cell-depleted T cells, or PBMCs.

Germline V gene sequence: CDR1 MRHNA, CDR2 SNTAGT. The CDR3 is 13 amino acids. Trimming took 0 bases from V and 4 from J, leaving 4 bases between them. This clone was found a few times. Authors' processing steps: Reference gene primer amplification yielded estimated nucleated cell counts. Assay used: immunoSEQ multiplex PCR; TCRdb lists only in-frame clones, some missing. The V and J calls and clone size are taken from that table; D and trimming were inferred from the DNA. The profile shows some 370,000 clones, roughly nine tenths of them singletons. This sequence joins TRBV6-4 and TRBJ2-1; no firm D call. Input material: peripheral blood. The origin of this receptor is a man in his forties or fifties with acute or convalescent COVID-19. The CDR3, as DNA: TGTGCCAGCAGTGACTCAGAGTACAATGAGCAGTTCTTC. Protein product: CASSDSEYNEQFF.